A single sample gave rise to the 8 T cell receptor beta chains below, sequenced in a study of tissue T cells after allogeneic stem cell transplantation. TCRdb keeps only in-frame clones here, not all; method: immunoSEQ multiplex PCR. Among some 6,000 clones listed, approximately 42% were seen once. Specified time point: mouse harvest day 7 after allogeneic transplant. Mouse grafts combined 10^7 T-cell-depleted bone marrow cells with 10^6 splenic CD5+ T cells. Sequencing used skin. These TCRs come from a female BALB/c mouse given C57BL/6 T cells with graft-versus-host disease after an allogeneic hematopoietic cell transplant.

This clone showed up just a few times. Genes and germline are mouse. The CDR3 goes on 1 residue after the read ends, and that part is filled in from the germline J gene. The chain uses TRBV23 and TRBJ1-1; the tabulated D call, TRBD1, remains unverified against the DNA. This CDR3 has 14 residues. CDR1 and CDR2 from the germline V gene are KGHTA and FQNQQP. CDR3 DNA (partial): TGCTCCAGCAGCCCCCGGGACAGGGACACAGAAGTCTTC. This sequence encodes CSSSPRDRDTEVF. The complete CDR3 sequence is CSSSPRDRDTEVFF.

A word on this clone: The genes and germline here are from mouse. Read sequence stops 1 residue before the CDR3 end, and the germline J gene provides the missing end. The rearrangement uses TRBV31 and TRBJ2-5; D is possibly TRBD1 or TRBD2 (5 bases each). V dropped 0 bases and J dropped 2 bases, with 9 bases sitting between them. Per germline, CDR1 GKSSPN and CDR2 SITVG. The CDR3 totals 14 residues. The part of the CDR3 DNA that was read is TGTGCCTGGAGTCTATCGGGGCGCCAAGACACCCAGTAC. Its protein is CAWSLSGRQDTQY. The full-length CDR3 reads as CAWSLSGRQDTQYF.

Details on this clone: Gene labels here are mouse ones. The missing CDR3 end, 1 residue past where the read stops, is filled in from the germline J gene. The chain employs TRBV16 and TRBJ1-1; no firm D call. The V and J ends lost 0 bases and 1 base respectively, with 3 bases between them. CDR1 SGHSA and CDR2 FRNQAP come from the germline V gene. The CDR3 contains 13 residues. CDR3 DNA, as far as it was read: TGTGCAAGCAGCTTAGAGGGAAACACAGAAGTCTTC. The encoded protein is CASSLEGNTEVF. The complete CDR3 protein is CASSLEGNTEVFF.

This clone is medium-sized in the sample. Gene names follow the mouse nomenclature. With the read ending 1 residue before the CDR3 end, the germline J gene is used to fill in that end. The gene calls are TRBV23 and TRBJ1-2. The germline CDR1 and CDR2 sequences are KGHTA and FQNQQP. The CDR3 runs 13 residues. CDR3 DNA, as far as it was read: TGCTCCAGCAGTCAATCCCCGGGCTCCGACTACACC. Protein: CSSSQSPGSDYT. The entire CDR3 is CSSSQSPGSDYTF.

This clone was picked up a small number of times. Germline and genes: mouse. The read is 1 residue too short to cover the CDR3 end, so that end is filled in from the germline J gene. The J gene is TRBJ1-4, the V gene TRBV3; D perhaps matches TRBD1 (5 bases). The CDR3 loop spans 14 amino acids. Trimming took off 3 bases at V and 1 base at J, with 6 bases between the two ends. Germline lookup yields CDR1 SNHLY and CDR2 FYNGKV (reference sequence). The CDR3 is CASSFDSSNERLFF. The sequenced CDR3 bases are TGTGCCAGCAGCTTCGACAGTTCCAACGAAAGATTATTT.

Of note for this clone: Gene and germline names: mouse. The observed sequence ends 1 residue before the CDR3 terminus, with the missing tail filled in from the germline J gene. J is TRBJ2-4 and V is TRBV26, with D possibly matching TRBD1 (6 bases). The CDR3 runs 13 residues. The germline V gene has CDR1 KGHPV and CDR2 FQNQEV (reference sequence). V lost 2 bases to trimming and J lost 4 bases, with 7 bases between them. The CDR3 reads CASSLGTKNTLYF. The covered CDR3 bases are TGTGCCAGCAGTCTGGGGACAAAAAACACCTTGTAC.

Worth noting for this clone: Gene names are the mouse ones. The read is 1 residue too short to cover the CDR3 end, so that end is filled in from the germline J gene. The same CDR3 is also encoded by other DNA sequences in this sample. The chain employs TRBV26 and TRBJ1-2, with 8 bases fitting TRBD1. This CDR3 spans 14 amino acids. Germline assignment: CDR1 KGHPV and CDR2 FQNQEV (reference sequence). The junction had 4 bases not matched to a gene; V was cut back by 4 bases and J by 3 bases. The part of the CDR3 DNA that was read is TGTGCCAGCAGTCGAGACAGGGGAGACTCCGACTACACC. Translation gives CASSRDRGDSDYT. The whole CDR3 reads CASSRDRGDSDYTF.

This clone was counted only a few times. The genes and germline here are from mouse. Coverage ceases 1 residue before the CDR3 finishes, and the germline J gene fills in the end. The chain joins TRBV16 to TRBJ2-5; D may be TRBD2 (8 bases). This CDR3 is built from 14 residues. The germline V and J ends were trimmed by 2 bases and 6 bases, with 12 bases remaining between them. The V gene's germline CDR1 is SGHSA and CDR2 FRNQAP. The CDR3 bases that were read are TGTGCAAGCAGCTTACAGGGGGGGCTGGACACCCAGTAC. Amino acid sequence: CASSLQGGLDTQY. The full CDR3 is CASSLQGGLDTQYF.